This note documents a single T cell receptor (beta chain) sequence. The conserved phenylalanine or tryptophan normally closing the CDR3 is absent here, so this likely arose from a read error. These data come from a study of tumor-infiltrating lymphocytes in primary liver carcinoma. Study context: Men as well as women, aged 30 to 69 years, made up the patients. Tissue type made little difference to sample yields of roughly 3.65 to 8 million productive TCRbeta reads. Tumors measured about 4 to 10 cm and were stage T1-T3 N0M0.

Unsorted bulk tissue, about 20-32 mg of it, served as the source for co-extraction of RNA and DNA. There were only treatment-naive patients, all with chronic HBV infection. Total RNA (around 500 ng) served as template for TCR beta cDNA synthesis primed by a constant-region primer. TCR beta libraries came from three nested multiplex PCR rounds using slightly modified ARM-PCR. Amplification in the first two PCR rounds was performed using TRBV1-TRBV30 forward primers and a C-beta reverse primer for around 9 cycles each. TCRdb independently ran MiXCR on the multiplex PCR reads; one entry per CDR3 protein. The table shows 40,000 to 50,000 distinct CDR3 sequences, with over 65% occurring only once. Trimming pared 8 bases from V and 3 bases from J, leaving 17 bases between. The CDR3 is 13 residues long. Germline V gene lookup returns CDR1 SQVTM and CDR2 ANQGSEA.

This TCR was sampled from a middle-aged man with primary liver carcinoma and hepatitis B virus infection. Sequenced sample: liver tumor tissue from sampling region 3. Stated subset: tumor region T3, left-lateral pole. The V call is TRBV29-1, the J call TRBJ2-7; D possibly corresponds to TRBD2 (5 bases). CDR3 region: CSLRNREGYEQYI. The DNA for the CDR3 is TGCAGCCTTAGGAACCGCGAGGGCTACGAGCAGTACATC.